This T cell receptor (beta chain) was sequenced in a study of post-analysis software for immune sequencing data. Study information: Recorded disease courses covered relapsing-remitting, secondary progressive and progressive-relapsing multiple sclerosis. Some patients had no subtype annotation.

Study-level points and caveats: Patients carried five TRBV segments more frequently than controls did, and TRBV5-6, TRBV5-1 and TRBV20-1 were among them. For normalized Chao1 diversity, multiple sclerosis patients scored significantly lower than controls did. Strong same-batch co-clustering of samples appeared with F measure clustering.

Notes on this clonotype: Its antigen is not known.

This CDR3 region has 14 residues. Unmatched junction bases numbered 16, after V lost 10 bases and J lost 11 bases. Germline-derived CDR1 and CDR2 are MNHGY and SAAAGT. Unique-molecular-identifier-tagged TCR beta cDNA libraries were used. TCRdb re-called the PCR reads with MiXCR, one entry per CDR3 protein. This table has about 800,000 distinct CDR3 sequences, about 27% appearing once. The sequence was collected from a girl aged 10 to 17 with multiple sclerosis. The sequenced material came from blood. The genes are TRBV6-8 and TRBJ2-5, with 10 positions matching TRBD2. The CDR3 region has the DNA TGTGCCACCCTTAGCGGGAGGCCCTACAATGAGCAGTACTTC. It codes for CATLSGRPYNEQYF.